Each of the 22 T cell receptor beta chains below was sequenced from the same sample in a study of cytomegalovirus exposure and HLA in healthy donors. PCR involved 60 Vbeta and 13 Jbeta primers. Measured with immunoSEQ multiplex PCR; TCRdb has only the in-frame clones, and not every one. The sample records some 150,000 clones, around 75% being singletons. What was sequenced was PBMCs. These receptors were obtained from a middle-aged woman in good health and CMV-seronegative.

The chain is built from TRBV7-9 and TRBJ2-3; D might be TRBD1 (5 bases). This CDR3 is 14 amino acids long. Trimming removed 3 bases at V and 2 bases at J, with 9 bases between. Per the germline V gene, CDR1 is SEHNR and CDR2 is FQNEAQ (reference sequence). This CDR3 reads CASSFWTNTDTQYF. The CDR3 DNA is TGTGCCAGCAGCTTCTGGACAAACACAGATACGCAGTATTTT.

The V gene is TRBV10-2, the J gene TRBJ2-1; 10 nucleotides align to TRBD2. Germline loops: CDR1 WSHSY, CDR2 SAAADI. V shed 3 bases and J 1 base; nucleotides not matched to a gene: 21. This CDR3 comprises 22 residues. This CDR3 reads CASSDPGASGSQIGGSYNEQFF. In DNA form, the CDR3 reads TGCGCCAGCAGTGATCCTGGGGCTAGCGGGAGCCAAATCGGAGGGTCCTACAATGAGCAGTTCTTC.

The chain recombines TRBV7-6 with TRBJ2-7, with 10 bases matching TRBD1. The V gene's germline CDR1 is SGHVS and CDR2 FNYEAQ. Unmatched junction bases numbered 9, after V lost 5 bases and J lost 5 bases. This CDR3 spans 15 amino acids. CDR3: CASSGPGTGVHEQYF. CDR3 DNA sequence: TGTGCCAGCAGCGGCCCCGGGACAGGGGTCCACGAGCAGTACTTC.

This sequence joins TRBV6-1 and TRBJ2-6; D unclear. The CDR3 extends over 15 amino acids. The V gene's germline CDR1 is MNHNS and CDR2 SASEGT. Trimming removed 7 bases from V and 3 bases from J, with 13 bases in between. Written as DNA, the CDR3 is TGTGCCAGCACCGACATGCCTCTTGGGGCCAACGTCCTGACTTTC. Translation gives CASTDMPLGANVLTF.

The chain uses TRBV5-1 and TRBJ1-3; 7 bases agree with TRBD1. The germline gives CDR1 SGHRS, CDR2 YFSETQ. The CDR3 contains 17 residues. Trimming removed 0 bases from V and 0 bases from J; junction bases left unmatched: 6. In DNA, the CDR3 is TGCGCCAGCAGCTTGGAAGGGACAGAACCCTCTGGAAACACCATATATTTT. Protein: CASSLEGTEPSGNTIYF.

The chain is built from TRBV28 and TRBJ1-2; D is unclear. Germline V gene lookup returns CDR1 MDHEN and CDR2 SYDVKM. The CDR3 is 14 amino acids. V lost 4 bases and J 6 bases, leaving 15 bases between the germline ends. DNA of the CDR3: TGTGCCAGCAGTTCCGCGGGTAGCTTCGATGGCTACACCTTC. Translation: CASSSAGSFDGYTF.

The V and J genes are TRBV5-1 and TRBJ2-5, with 11 nucleotides matching TRBD2. Germline CDR1 is SGHRS and CDR2 is YFSETQ. CDR3 length equals 14 residues. Germline trimming cut 5 bases from V and 5 bases from J; bases unmatched to any gene: 5. CDR3 region: CASRPSGGRETQYF. The CDR3 nucleotides are TGCGCCAGCAGACCTAGCGGGGGGCGGGAGACCCAGTACTTC. Using reference TRBV5-1 and TRBJ2-5 for the parts outside the CDR3, the full variable domain is KAGVTQTPRYLIKTRGQQVTLSCSPISGHRSVSWYQQTPGQGLQFLFEYFSETQRNKGNFPGRFSGRQFSNSRSEMNVSTLELGDSALYLCASRPSGGRETQYFGPGTRLLVL.

Remarks on this clone: Sequence at one end of the junction differs from germline and may be a read error. The chain combines TRBV7-9 with TRBJ2-7; a possible D gene is TRBD1 (5 bases). In germline, CDR1 is SEHNR, CDR2 FQNEAQ (reference sequence). CDR3 length: 12 residues. The CDR3 protein is CSSRPKGFEQYF. CDR3 coding DNA: TGTTCCAGCAGGCCAAAGGGGTTCGAGCAGTACTTC.

The chain is built from TRBV4-1 and TRBJ1-1; TRBD1 is a possible D gene (5 bases). The CDR3 is made up of 14 amino acids. Trimming stripped 4 bases from V and 1 base from J, with 10 bases between. Per the germline V gene, CDR1 is MGHRA and CDR2 is YSYEKL. This CDR3 reads CASSRGRGNTEAFF. For the CDR3, the DNA is TGCGCCAGCAGCCGGGGGAGGGGGAACACTGAAGCTTTCTTT.

V usage is TRBV2 and J usage is TRBJ2-6, with no clear D. Per germline, CDR1 SNHLY and CDR2 FYNNEI. Between the trimmed V and J ends, which lost 5 bases and 1 base, there was a span of 9 bases. The CDR3 loop spans 15 amino acids. CDR3 in amino acids: CASSRGQSGANVLTF. As DNA, the CDR3 is TGTGCCAGCAGTCGTGGGCAGTCTGGGGCCAACGTCCTGACTTTC.

The chain recombines TRBV2 with TRBJ1-1; no clear D. Trimming cost V 7 bases and J 0 bases, with 9 bases left between them. This CDR3 has 13 residues. CDR1 is SNHLY and CDR2 is FYNNEI in the germline V gene. CDR3: CASNTFMNTEAFF. DNA for the CDR3: TGTGCCAGCAACACCTTCATGAACACTGAAGCTTTCTTT.

V and J are TRBV28 and TRBJ2-5; D call uncertain. The length of the CDR3 is 13 residues. Trimming removed 4 bases at V and 3 bases at J, with 9 bases between. The V gene's germline CDR1 is MDHEN and CDR2 SYDVKM. The CDR3 DNA reads TGTGCCAGCAGTTGGAGACTGAAAGAGACCCAGTACTTC. Translating it yields CASSWRLKETQYF.

The chain uses TRBV7-8 and TRBJ1-5; D ambiguous. CDR1 and CDR2 from the germline V gene are SGHVS and FQNEAQ. CDR3 length: 13 amino acids. Deletions cut 3 bases from V and 0 bases from J, with 3 bases between. The CDR3 bases are TGTGCCAGCAGCTTCTATAGCAATCAGCCCCAGCATTTT. This gives the protein CASSFYSNQPQHF.

The V call is TRBV6-5, the J call TRBJ2-3, with unresolved D. This CDR3 is 13 amino acids long. V was shortened by 2 bases and J by 2 bases, with 5 bases between the two germline ends. The germline V gene encodes CDR1 MNHEY and CDR2 SVGAGI. CDR3 bases: TGTGCCAGCAGTTACCTAATCACAGATACGCAGTATTTT. Translation gives CASSYLITDTQYF.

The chain is built from TRBV2 and TRBJ2-6, with 10 bases fitting TRBD2. The germline CDR1 and CDR2 sequences are SNHLY and FYNNEI. The V and J ends lost 6 bases and 4 bases, in that order; junction bases with no gene match: 12. The CDR3 is 18 amino acids. CDR3 sequence reads: CASSQGSSGGPGANVLTF. The CDR3 DNA sequence: TGTGCCAGCAGCCAAGGAAGTAGCGGGGGGCCCGGGGCCAACGTCCTGACTTTC.

V is TRBV10-3 and J is TRBJ1-4, with 11 bases that match TRBD1. The V gene end was trimmed by 4 bases and the J gene end by 6 bases; junction bases not matched to a gene: 4. Germline values: CDR1 ENHRY, CDR2 SYGVKD. CDR3 length: 15 amino acids. CDR3 protein: CAISGDRGSDEKLFF. In DNA form, the CDR3 reads TGTGCCATCAGTGGGGACAGGGGGAGTGATGAAAAACTGTTTTTT.

The CDR3 is CASSLDQINTGELFF. CDR3 in DNA: TGCGCCAGCAGCTTGGATCAGATAAACACCGGGGAGCTGTTTTTT. The chain couples TRBV5-1 to TRBJ2-2, with D uncertain. With 0 bases removed from V and 2 bases from J, the gap between germline ends came to 8 bases. Germline V gives CDR1 SGHRS, CDR2 YFSETQ. The CDR3 spans 15 residues.

CDR3 DNA: TGTGCCTGGAGTGTACTAGGCAATCAGCCCCAGCATTTT. As protein: CAWSVLGNQPQHF. This chain uses TRBV30 with TRBJ1-5; D unclear. From germline, CDR1 is GTSNPN and CDR2 SVGIG (reference sequence). Trimming took off 0 bases at V and 2 bases at J, with 5 bases between the two ends. This CDR3 region has 13 residues.

The gene calls are TRBV6-5 and TRBJ1-1; 9 nucleotides agree with TRBD1. Per germline, CDR1 MNHEY and CDR2 SVGAGI. V lost 4 bases, J lost 11 bases, and 14 bases stayed unmatched. This CDR3 has 15 amino acids. Here the CDR3 DNA reads TGTGCCAGCAGTTTTCTCCCTAACAGGGGGCTTGGTGCTTTCTTT. Amino acid sequence: CASSFLPNRGLGAFF.

The chain combines TRBV5-1 with TRBJ2-3; 11 positions match TRBD1. The CDR3 spans 16 residues. V dropped 4 bases and J dropped 0; count of bases not matched to a gene: 4. Germline values: CDR1 SGHRS, CDR2 YFSETQ. Here the CDR3 reads CASSRGQGDSTDTQYF. CDR3 nucleotide sequence: TGCGCCAGCAGCCGGGGACAGGGGGATAGCACAGATACGCAGTATTTT.

The gene calls are TRBV4-2 and TRBJ1-5; 7 nucleotides line up with TRBD1. V shed 0 bases and J 5 bases; nucleotides not matched to a gene: 7. This CDR3 spans 16 amino acids. Germline assignment: CDR1 LGHNA and CDR2 YNFKEQ. In DNA form, the CDR3 reads TGTGCCAGCAGCCAAGAGGCAGGGGGATTGTATCAGCCCCAGCATTTT. As protein: CASSQEAGGLYQPQHF.

The chain has TRBV6-1 and TRBJ2-5; TRBD2 agrees at 11 bases. V trimming: 4 bases; J trimming: 10 bases; junction bases outside the gene matches: 14. From germline, CDR1 is MNHNS and CDR2 SASEGT. The CDR3 runs 16 residues. The CDR3 DNA is TGTGCCAGCAGTGGCCGGGGTAGCGGGAGGGTCCGTGGCCAGTACTTC. Translated: CASSGRGSGRVRGQYF.